Listed below are T cell receptor beta chains from one sample, sequenced in a study of CD8 T cells in ankylosing spondylitis. MiXCR, applied by TCRdb to the 5' RACE reads, yields one record per CDR3 protein. Here the sample spans about 250,000 distinct CDR3 sequences, 30% to 40% being singletons. Sequencing was performed on blood, either unsorted or a sorted T cell fraction (not recorded which). Receptors were obtained from a male donor with ankylosing spondylitis or in good health (not recorded which). Each CDR3 is given with its conserved first and last residue. D genes are given only for firm matches. Some rows have no size entry. The others give once, few or many, or a class for an expanded clone.

>TRBJ2-1|TRBD2|TRBV10-3|NA
TGTGCCATCAGTGACGCTTTACTAGCGGGGGGATCTTACAATGAGCAGTTCTTC
CAISDALLAGGSYNEQFF
>TRBJ1-1|TRBD1|TRBV4-1|few
TGCGCCAGCAGCCATTCACAGGGGGTGAACACTGAAGCTTTCTTT
CASSHSQGVNTEAFF
>TRBJ2-1|TRBD2|TRBV12-3/TRBV12-4|NA
TGTGCCAGCAGCCAGATAGCGGGGGTGATGAGGGATGAGCAGTTCTTC
CASSQIAGVMRDEQFF
>TRBJ2-7|TRBD1|TRBV7-8|few
TGTGCCAGCAGCACCTGGGACAGTCCCTACGAGCAGTACTTC
CASSTWDSPYEQYF
>TRBJ2-7|NA|TRBV20-1|few
TGCAGTGCTAGTGCGGGGTCCGGGTCCTACGAGCAGTACTTC
CSASAGSGSYEQYF
>TRBJ2-7|TRBD1|TRBV7-9|NA
TGTGCCAGCAGCTTAACCCGAAACAGGGGGATCAGGTACGAGCAGTACTTC
CASSLTRNRGIRYEQYF
>TRBJ2-5|NA|TRBV11-1|few
TGTGCCAGCCGTCCCGGGAACCAGGGGACCCAGTACTTC
CASRPGNQGTQYF
>TRBJ2-7|NA|TRBV20-1|few
TGCAGCGCAAAGGGCGGGGGCCACTACGAGCAGTACTTC
CSAKGGGHYEQYF
>TRBJ2-2|TRBD1|TRBV6-4|many
TGTGCCAGCAGCGGTACTCCTCGGGACAGGGAAAACACCGGGGAGCTGTTTTTT
CASSGTPRDRENTGELFF
>TRBJ2-1|TRBD1|TRBV5-1|few
TGCGCCAGCAGCTTCCCGGGACAGTCGAATGAGCAGTTCTTC
CASSFPGQSNEQFF
>TRBJ1-3|NA|TRBV20-1|few
TGCAGTGCTAGAGATGGCCGCACCTCTGGAAACACCATATATTTT
CSARDGRTSGNTIYF
>TRBJ2-1|NA|TRBV18|NA
TGTGCCAGCTCACCAAGCCAGGACCTCTACAATGAGCAGTTCTTC
CASSPSQDLYNEQFF
>TRBJ2-1|NA|TRBV29-1|few
TGCAGCGTTGGAGGGGGGCTGGGGAGCTCCTACAATGAGCAGTTCTTC
CSVGGGLGSSYNEQFF
>TRBJ1-1|NA|TRBV5-6|few
TGTGCCAGCAGTTTGACGGCCTTGGGCACTGAAGCTTTCTTT
CASSLTALGTEAFF
>TRBJ2-5|TRBD1|TRBV29-1|NA
TGCAGCGTTGGGGACAGGGGTCTCCAAGAGACCCAGTACTTC
CSVGDRGLQETQYF
>TRBJ2-7|NA|TRBV12-3/TRBV12-4|NA
TGTGCCAGCAGTTTGTCGTCCGAGCAGTACTTC
CASSLSSEQYF
>TRBJ2-7|TRBD1|TRBV10-3|NA
TGTGCCATCAAGGGGGCCCGCCCATACGAGCAGTACTTC
CAIKGARPYEQYF